This T cell receptor beta chain was recorded in a study of cytomegalovirus exposure and HLA in healthy donors. Looking at the study overall: In an early release, HLA-typed donors contributed some 82 million unique TCR sequences.

Researchers ran the PCR with 60 Vbeta and 13 Jbeta primers. Original processing methods: Later reanalysis found 80 million or so unique TCR beta chains, 9 million to 12 million of them shared. TCRdb's table, derived via immunoSEQ multiplex PCR, lists solely in-frame clones and lacks some. V, J and clone size are those of that table, while D and trimming were read from the DNA. This sample yields approximately 160,000 clones, of which around 78% are seen a single time; 0.65% to 0.85% belongs to the top ten. Looked up from germline, CDR1 is SGHAT and CDR2 is FQDESV (reference sequence). The CDR3 consists of 11 residues. With 6 bases removed from V and 4 bases from J, the gap between germline ends came to 6 bases.

Sequencing was done on a sample of PBMCs. The origin of this receptor is a female donor in good health and CMV-seronegative. The chain couples TRBV11-1 to TRBJ1-1, with D unclear. The CDR3 coding sequence is TGTGCCAGCAGTAGAGGCACTGAAGCTTTCTTT. This encodes CASSRGTEAFF.